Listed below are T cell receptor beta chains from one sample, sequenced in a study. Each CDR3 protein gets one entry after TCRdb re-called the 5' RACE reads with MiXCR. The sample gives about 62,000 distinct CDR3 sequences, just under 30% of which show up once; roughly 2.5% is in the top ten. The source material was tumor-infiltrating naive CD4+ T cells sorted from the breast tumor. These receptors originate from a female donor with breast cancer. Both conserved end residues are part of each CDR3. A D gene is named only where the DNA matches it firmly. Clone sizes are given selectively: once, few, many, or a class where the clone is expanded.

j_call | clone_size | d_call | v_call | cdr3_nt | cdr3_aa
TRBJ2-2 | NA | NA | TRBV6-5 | TGTGCCAGCAGTGGGTGGAACGGGGGATCCGGGGAGCTGTTTTTT | CASSGWNGGSGELFF
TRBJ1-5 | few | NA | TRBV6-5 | TGTGCCAGCAGTTACTTCGTTGGTCAGCCCCAGCATTTT | CASSYFVGQPQHF
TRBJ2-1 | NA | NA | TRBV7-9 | TGTGCCAGCAGCTTAGAGTCTGTCAATGAGCAGTTCTTC | CASSLESVNEQFF
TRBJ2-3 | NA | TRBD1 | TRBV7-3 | TGTGCCAGCAGCCTCACCCGGGACAGGGGTGGAGATACGCAGTATTTT | CASSLTRDRGGDTQYF
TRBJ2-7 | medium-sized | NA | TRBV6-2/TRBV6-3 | TGTGCCAGCAGTCTCGACCGGGCAGGGAAGTACTTC | CASSLDRAGKYF
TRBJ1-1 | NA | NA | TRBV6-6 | TGTGCCAGCAGTTCGGGGGTACGTGAAGCTTTCTTT | CASSSGVREAFF
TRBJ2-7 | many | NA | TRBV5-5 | TGTGCCAGCAGCTCGGCAGACGAGCAGTACTTC | CASSSADEQYF
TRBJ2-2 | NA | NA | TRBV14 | TGTGCCAGCAGCCATCGGCCCTATGTGACCGGGGAGCTGTTTTTT | CASSHRPYVTGELFF
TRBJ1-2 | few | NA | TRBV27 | TGTGCCAGCAGGAAGGGTTTTGGCTACACCTTC | CASRKGFGYTF
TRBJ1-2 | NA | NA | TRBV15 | TGTGCCACCAGCAGAACAAACTATGGCTACACCTTC | CATSRTNYGYTF
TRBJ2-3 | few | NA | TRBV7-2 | TGTGCCAGCAGCTTCGGTCAGGGCCTCCGGGATACGCAGTATTTT | CASSFGQGLRDTQYF
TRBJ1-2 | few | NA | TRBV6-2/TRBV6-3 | TGTGCCAGCAGTTACCGCATCCAGGACAGTCCGTGGTATGGCTACACCTTC | CASSYRIQDSPWYGYTF
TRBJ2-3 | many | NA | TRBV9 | TGTGCCAGCAGCGTAGGCAGTGCGTATGACACAGATACGCAGTATTTT | CASSVGSAYDTDTQYF
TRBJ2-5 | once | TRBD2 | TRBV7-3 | TGTGCCAGCAGCCCCTCTAGCGGGGGGGCGGCCCAGTACTTC | CASSPSSGGAAQYF
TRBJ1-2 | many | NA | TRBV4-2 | TGTGCCAGCAGCCAAGACAGGTATTCCGGTGGCTACACCTTC | CASSQDRYSGGYTF
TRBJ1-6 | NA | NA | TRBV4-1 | TGCGCCAGCAGCCAATGGACCGTGAGCTCCTATAATTCACCCCTCCACTTT | CASSQWTVSSYNSPLHF
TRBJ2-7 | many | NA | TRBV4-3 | TGCGCCAGCAGCCAAGATGCACAGTCCTACGAGCAGTACTTC | CASSQDAQSYEQYF
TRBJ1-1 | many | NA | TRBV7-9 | TGTGCCAGCAGCTTAGGACCGGTAAAAGAAGCTTTCTTT | CASSLGPVKEAFF
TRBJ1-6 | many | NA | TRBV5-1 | TGCGCCAGCAGCTTGAGACGGCCTAATTCACCCCTCCACTTT | CASSLRRPNSPLHF
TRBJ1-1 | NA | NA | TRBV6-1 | TGTGCCAGCAGTAACCGGGACGTCTCTGAAGCTTTCTTT | CASSNRDVSEAFF
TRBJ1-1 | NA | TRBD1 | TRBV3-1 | TGTGCCAGCAGCCAAGGGGCAGGGGGCGCTTATACTGAAGCTTTCTTT | CASSQGAGGAYTEAFF
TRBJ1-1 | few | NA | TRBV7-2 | TGTGCCAGCAGCCCTGGAGCAGGGATAGGTGCTGAAGCTTTCTTT | CASSPGAGIGAEAFF
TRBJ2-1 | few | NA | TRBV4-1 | TGCGCCAGCAGCCAAGTCGACTTACTAACTTACAATGAGCAGTTCTTC | CASSQVDLLTYNEQFF
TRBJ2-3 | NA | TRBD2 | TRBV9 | TGTGCCAGCAGCGTAGGGGAGGGATTGGATACGCAGTATTTT | CASSVGEGLDTQYF
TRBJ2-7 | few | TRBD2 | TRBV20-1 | TGCAGTGCCTACGGAGCTAGCGGGGGGGCTACGTCCGAGCAGTACTTC | CSAYGASGGATSEQYF
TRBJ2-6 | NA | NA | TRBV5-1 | TGCGCCAGCAGCTTGCTGGAGGGGGCCAACGTCCTGACTTTC | CASSLLEGANVLTF
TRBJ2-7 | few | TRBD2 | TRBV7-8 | TGTGCCAGCAGCCCCATAGCGGGGGGGCGGCTCTACGAGCAGTACTTC | CASSPIAGGRLYEQYF
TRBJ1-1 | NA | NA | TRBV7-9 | TGTGCCAGCAGCTTAGGACCGCGCGACACCGAAGCTTTCTTT | CASSLGPRDTEAFF
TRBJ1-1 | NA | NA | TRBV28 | TGTGCCAGCAGTCCAACAGCGGAGAACACTGAAGCTTTCTTT | CASSPTAENTEAFF
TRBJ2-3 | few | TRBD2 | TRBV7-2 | TGTGCCAGCAGCTTGGGACCGGGACTAGCGATAGATACGCAGTATTTT | CASSLGPGLAIDTQYF
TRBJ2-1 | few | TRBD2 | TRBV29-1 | TGCAGCGTTGTAAACGCGGGAGGAGGCAGTGAGCAGTTCTTC | CSVVNAGGGSEQFF
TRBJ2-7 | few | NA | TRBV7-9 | TGTGCCAGCAGCTCGACAAGCTACGAGCAGTACTTC | CASSSTSYEQYF
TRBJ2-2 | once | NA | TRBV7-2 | TGTGCCAGCAGCTCCGGGGCTGGCACCGGGGAGCTGTTTTTT | CASSSGAGTGELFF
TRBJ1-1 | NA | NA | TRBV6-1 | TGTGCCAGCGTGCTCGAGGGCGCTTTGGGCACTGAAGCTTTCTTT | CASVLEGALGTEAFF
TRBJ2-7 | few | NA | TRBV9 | TGTGCCAGCAGCGTAGAAGGGGTACGGGAGCAGTACTTC | CASSVEGVREQYF
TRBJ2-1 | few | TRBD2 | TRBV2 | TGTGCCAGCAGTGAGGGGACTACCTACAATGAGCAGTTCTTC | CASSEGTTYNEQFF
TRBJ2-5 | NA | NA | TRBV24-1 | TGTGCCACCAGTGATTGGGACACCCCGGAGACCCAGTACTTC | CATSDWDTPETQYF
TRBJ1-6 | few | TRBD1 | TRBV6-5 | TGTGCCACTTGGGACAGGAGTTCACCCCTCCACTTT | CATWDRSSPLHF
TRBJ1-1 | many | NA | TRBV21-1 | TGTGCCAGCCTACCAGGGGGATGGACTGAAGCTTTCTTT | CASLPGGWTEAFF
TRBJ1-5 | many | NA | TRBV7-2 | TGTGCCAGCAGCTTAGATGGGGGGAAAGATCAGCCCCAGCATTTT | CASSLDGGKDQPQHF
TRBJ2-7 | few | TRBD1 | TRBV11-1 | TGTGCCAGCAGGCCCCTAACAGGGGCTTACGAGCAGTACTTC | CASRPLTGAYEQYF
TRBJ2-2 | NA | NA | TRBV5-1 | TGCGCCAGCAGCATCTTGGCCCGGGGGACGAACACCGGGGAGCTGTTTTTT | CASSILARGTNTGELFF
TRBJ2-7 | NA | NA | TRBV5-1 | TGCGCCAGCAGCTTCTCAGGGAAGGTGAACGAGCAGTACTTC | CASSFSGKVNEQYF
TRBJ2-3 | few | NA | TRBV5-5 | TGTGCCAGCAGCTTGGGACAGGCCCGCACAGATACGCAGTATTTT | CASSLGQARTDTQYF
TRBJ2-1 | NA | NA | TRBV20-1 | TGCAGTGCTAGGGCCAACAAGCGGGCGTACAATGAGCAGTTCTTC | CSARANKRAYNEQFF
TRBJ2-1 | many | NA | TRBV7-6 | TGTGCCAGCACCCGGGCCCCCGAGGGTGAGCAGTTCTTC | CASTRAPEGEQFF
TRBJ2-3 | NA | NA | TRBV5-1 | TGCGCCAGCAGCTTGCGGAGAGCAGGAGGAGATACGCAGTATTTT | CASSLRRAGGDTQYF
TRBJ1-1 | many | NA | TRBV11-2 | TGTGCCAGCAGCTTAATGGGGGGCGGGAACACTGAAGCTTTCTTT | CASSLMGGGNTEAFF
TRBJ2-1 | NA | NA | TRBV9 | TGTGCCAGCAGCGTAGCTCGCTCAAGTCTCTATGAGCAGTTCTTC | CASSVARSSLYEQFF
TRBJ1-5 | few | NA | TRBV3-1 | TGTGCCAGCAGCCAAGGAAGACAACCAAATCAGCCCCAGCATTTT | CASSQGRQPNQPQHF
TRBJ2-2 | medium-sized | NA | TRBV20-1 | TGCAGTGCTAGGGATCCTCGGGGTGGCGGGGAGCTGTTTTTT | CSARDPRGGGELFF
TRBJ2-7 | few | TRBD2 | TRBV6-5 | TGTGCCAGCAGTCGACGGACTAGCGGGAGGAACTACGAGCAGTACTTC | CASSRRTSGRNYEQYF